A selection of T cell receptor beta chains follows, all from one sample in a study of Ad26.COV2.S vaccination and SARS-CoV-2 variants. Repertoires were generated with immunoSEQ multiplex PCR, while TCRdb's copy carries only in-frame clones and drops some. The sample includes roughly 350,000 clones, 88% seen only once; the top ten take around 6.6%. Sequenced here: peripheral blood, sampled in a trial of Ad26.COV2.S vaccine versus placebo. The receptors here all came from a person between 18 and 65 years old who received the Ad26.COV2.S COVID-19 vaccine or a placebo. Each CDR3 is given with its conserved first and last residue. The D gene is left open where the match is weak. Not every row has a clone size; where given, it reads once, few, many or a size class.

V gene: TRBV5-1; clone size: -; D gene: TRBD2; J gene: TRBJ2-1; CDR3 protein: CASSPRAGGPGVEQFF; CDR3 DNA: TGCGCCAGCAGCCCGAGGGCGGGAGGGCCTGGCGTTGAGCAGTTCTTC
V gene: TRBV27; clone size: -; D gene: TRBD1; J gene: TRBJ2-5; CDR3 protein: CASRRTGQLETQYF; CDR3 DNA: TGTGCCAGCAGGCGGACAGGGCAATTAGAGACCCAGTACTTC
V gene: TRBV9; clone size: -; D gene: TRBD1; J gene: TRBJ2-1; CDR3 protein: CASSARTGSRSGSYNEQFF; CDR3 DNA: TGTGCCAGCAGCGCTCGGACAGGGTCAAGGAGCGGCTCCTACAATGAGCAGTTCTTC
V gene: TRBV7-2; clone size: -; D gene: -; J gene: TRBJ2-7; CDR3 protein: CASSPAYEQYF; CDR3 DNA: TGTGCCAGCAGTCCCGCTTACGAGCAGTACTTC
V gene: TRBV15; clone size: -; D gene: -; J gene: TRBJ1-1; CDR3 protein: CATSSTPANTEAFF; CDR3 DNA: TGTGCCACCAGCTCCACCCCAGCGAACACTGAAGCTTTCTTT
V gene: TRBV7-9; clone size: -; D gene: -; J gene: TRBJ1-1; CDR3 protein: CASSHPGAWRMNTEAFF; CDR3 DNA: TGTGCCAGCAGCCACCCGGGGGCATGGAGGATGAACACTGAAGCTTTCTTT
V gene: TRBV3-1/TRBV3-2; clone size: -; D gene: -; J gene: TRBJ1-6; CDR3 protein: CASTTGRGYNSPLHF; CDR3 DNA: TGTGCCAGCACTACAGGTAGGGGATATAATTCACCCCTCCACTTT
V gene: TRBV11-2; clone size: -; D gene: -; J gene: TRBJ2-2; CDR3 protein: CASSKGTLATGELFF; CDR3 DNA: TGTGCCAGCAGCAAGGGGACCCTCGCAACCGGGGAGCTGTTTTTT
V gene: TRBV9; clone size: -; D gene: TRBD1; J gene: TRBJ1-5; CDR3 protein: CASSPHPTGDQPQHF; CDR3 DNA: TGTGCCAGCAGCCCACACCCGACAGGGGATCAGCCCCAGCATTTT
V gene: TRBV28; clone size: -; D gene: -; J gene: TRBJ2-3; CDR3 protein: CASTIPGARDTQYF; CDR3 DNA: TGTGCCAGCACTATCCCGGGGGCGCGTGATACGCAGTATTTT
V gene: TRBV7-2; clone size: -; D gene: -; J gene: TRBJ1-5; CDR3 protein: CASSLLTYSNQPQHF; CDR3 DNA: TGTGCCAGCAGCTTACTAACCTACTCAAATCAGCCCCAGCATTTT
V gene: TRBV27; clone size: -; D gene: -; J gene: TRBJ2-3; CDR3 protein: CASSSWGKTDTQYF; CDR3 DNA: TGTGCCAGCAGTTCATGGGGGAAAACAGATACGCAGTATTTT
V gene: TRBV12-3/TRBV12-4; clone size: -; D gene: -; J gene: TRBJ1-2; CDR3 protein: CASSLQANYGYTF; CDR3 DNA: TGTGCCAGCAGCCTCCAGGCTAACTATGGCTACACCTTC
V gene: TRBV24-1; clone size: -; D gene: TRBD1; J gene: TRBJ1-2; CDR3 protein: CATSPGQNYGYTF; CDR3 DNA: TGTGCCACCAGTCCGGGACAGAACTATGGCTACACCTTC
V gene: TRBV5-1; clone size: once; D gene: TRBD1; J gene: TRBJ1-4; CDR3 protein: CASSLSTGTRTNEKLFF; CDR3 DNA: TGCGCCAGCAGCTTATCGACAGGGACGCGGACTAATGAAAAACTGTTTTTT
V gene: TRBV6-6; clone size: -; D gene: -; J gene: TRBJ1-1; CDR3 protein: CASSFRAEAFF; CDR3 DNA: TGTGCCAGCAGTTTTCGCGCTGAAGCTTTCTTT
V gene: TRBV30; clone size: -; D gene: -; J gene: TRBJ1-3; CDR3 protein: CAWSISGNTIYF; CDR3 DNA: TGTGCCTGGAGTATCTCTGGAAACACCATATATTTT
V gene: TRBV7-9; clone size: -; D gene: TRBD1; J gene: TRBJ1-2; CDR3 protein: CASSSLRTGDLYYGYTF; CDR3 DNA: TGTGCCAGCAGCTCCCTTCGGACAGGGGATTTATACTATGGCTACACCTTC
V gene: TRBV28; clone size: -; D gene: -; J gene: TRBJ2-1; CDR3 protein: CASEQAGNEQFF; CDR3 DNA: TGTGCCAGCGAACAGGCGGGGAATGAGCAGTTCTTC
V gene: TRBV5-4; clone size: -; D gene: -; J gene: TRBJ2-1; CDR3 protein: CASSLVARSNEQFF; CDR3 DNA: TGTGCCAGCAGCTTGGTGGCTAGGTCCAATGAGCAGTTCTTC
V gene: TRBV18; clone size: -; D gene: -; J gene: TRBJ2-5; CDR3 protein: CATGRGAQETQYF; CDR3 DNA: TGTGCCACCGGCAGGGGGGCCCAAGAGACCCAGTACTTC
V gene: TRBV7-3; clone size: -; D gene: TRBD1; J gene: TRBJ1-1; CDR3 protein: CASSPGGGDTEAFF; CDR3 DNA: TGTGCCAGCAGCCCAGGAGGGGGCGACACTGAAGCTTTCTTT
V gene: TRBV10-3; clone size: -; D gene: -; J gene: TRBJ2-5; CDR3 protein: CAISESNSQETQYF; CDR3 DNA: TGTGCCATCAGTGAGTCTAACAGTCAAGAGACCCAGTACTTC
V gene: TRBV6-1; clone size: once; D gene: TRBD2; J gene: TRBJ2-1; CDR3 protein: CASSGGLAGARTEQFF; CDR3 DNA: TGTGCCAGCAGTGGGGGACTAGCGGGAGCGAGAACTGAGCAGTTCTTC
V gene: TRBV24-1; clone size: -; D gene: -; J gene: TRBJ1-1; CDR3 protein: CATSDEVLHPPPEAFF; CDR3 DNA: TGTGCCACCAGTGATGAGGTTCTACATCCCCCTCCTGAAGCTTTCTTT
V gene: TRBV28; clone size: -; D gene: -; J gene: TRBJ1-3; CDR3 protein: CASSLVGGSRNTIYF; CDR3 DNA: TGTGCCAGCAGCCTAGTGGGGGGCTCTAGAAACACCATATATTTT